These 27 T cell receptor beta chains were all obtained from the same sample, sequenced in a study of blood T cell repertoires in COVID-19. Assay: immunoSEQ multiplex PCR; the TCRdb copy retains only in-frame clones and omits some. The repertoire holds tens of thousands of clones, approximately 90% seen once, with around 3.9% in the top ten. Sequences were obtained from peripheral blood. The receptors shown here come from a man aged 65 to 85 with acute or convalescent COVID-19.

The chain employs TRBV12-5 and TRBJ1-1, with 7 bases matching TRBD1. The length of the CDR3 is 13 residues. After removal of 6 bases from V and 4 bases from J, the junction contained 5 bases not matched to a gene. Germline CDR1 reads LGHNT; CDR2 reads FRNRAP. CDR3 sequence: CASGKGASTEAFF. The CDR3 DNA sequence: TGTGCTAGTGGAAAGGGGGCTAGCACTGAAGCTTTCTTT.

This clone was seen only a few times. V usage is TRBV12-3 or TRBV12-4 and J usage is TRBJ2-7, with TRBD1 matching 7 bases. The CDR3 has 13 amino acids. V was clipped by 7 bases and J by 1 base; unmatched bases: 4. The CDR3 DNA reads TGTGCCAGCACCTTACAGGGGTCCTACGAGCAGTACTTC. It yields the protein CASTLQGSYEQYF.

The chain combines TRBV5-1 with TRBJ1-3; 11 bases fit TRBD1. V was pared by 4 bases and J by 4 bases, with 16 bases of the junction left unmatched. The CDR3 consists of 19 residues. CDR1 and CDR2 from the germline V gene are SGHRS and YFSETQ. CDR3 residues: CASSVTGQGAVQAGNTIYF. The CDR3 DNA reads as TGCGCCAGCAGCGTTACTGGACAGGGGGCTGTTCAGGCAGGAAACACCATATATTTT.

The J gene is TRBJ2-7, the V gene TRBV20-1, with D maybe TRBD2 (7 bases). V was pared by 4 bases and J by 13 bases, with 17 bases between. CDR1 is DFQATT and CDR2 is SNEGSKA in the germline V gene (reference sequence). The CDR3 is 11 amino acids. CDR3 DNA sequence: TGCAGTGCTATGGGGGGGCCTGAGGCTTACTTC. This codes for CSAMGGPEAYF.

The J gene is TRBJ1-2, the V gene TRBV2; D is unresolved. The CDR3 length is 13 residues. CDR1 and CDR2 (germline): SNHLY, FYNNEI. V dropped 8 bases and J dropped 5 bases, with 15 bases sitting between them. This CDR3 is CASRSALLYGYTF. The DNA for the CDR3 is TGTGCCAGCCGGTCCGCACTCCTTTATGGCTACACCTTC.

The rearrangement joins TRBV3-1 (or the pseudogene TRBV3-2) to TRBJ2-7; D may be TRBD2 (6 bases). V was pared by 0 bases and J by 3 bases, with 12 bases between. This CDR3 has 15 residues. CDR1 is LGHDT and CDR2 is YNNKEL in the germline V gene (reference sequence). The CDR3 DNA reads as TGTGCCAGCAGCCAAGATGCGCGGGGCGGCTACGAGCAGTACTTC. Its protein is CASSQDARGGYEQYF.

This rearrangement joins TRBV7-8 to TRBJ1-5; possibly TRBD1 for D (5 bases). This CDR3 is 15 amino acids long. V lost 9 bases and J lost 2, with 17 bases in between. Germline V CDR1 and CDR2: SGHVS, FQNEAQ. The CDR3 here is CASNLGGNGNQPQHF. CDR3 DNA: TGTGCCAGTAACTTGGGGGGGAATGGCAATCAGCCCCAGCATTTT. The full variable domain, its missing parts supplied by reference TRBV7-8 and TRBJ1-5, is GAGVSQSPRYKVAKRGQDVALRCDPISGHVSLFWYQQALGQGPEFLTYFQNEAQLDKSGLPSDRFFAERPEGSVSTLKIQRTQQEDSAVYLCASNLGGNGNQPQHFGDGTRLSIL.

The chain employs TRBV19 and TRBJ1-3; D perhaps matches TRBD1 (5 bases). Germline-derived CDR1 and CDR2 are LNHDA and SQIVND (reference sequence). The CDR3 extends over 14 amino acids. V was pared by 7 bases and J by 2 bases, with 12 bases between. DNA for the CDR3: TGTGCCAGTACTCCCGGGGGTACTGGAAACACCATATATTTT. Its protein product is CASTPGGTGNTIYF.

The genes are TRBV15 and TRBJ2-7; D unclear. Trimming took off 0 bases at V and 7 bases at J, with 16 bases between the two ends. Germline CDR1 is LNHNV and CDR2 is YYDKDF (reference sequence). The CDR3 spans 15 residues. The CDR3 sequence: CATSRERYRSEEQYF. CDR3 DNA: TGTGCCACCAGCAGAGAGAGATATAGGAGCGAAGAGCAGTACTTC. The full variable domain, rest sourced from reference TRBV15 and TRBJ2-7, is DAMVIQNPRYQVTQFGKPVTLSCSQTLNHNVMYWYQQKSSQAPKLLFHYYDKDFNNEADTPDNFQSRRPNTSFCFLDIRSPGLGDTAMYLCATSRERYRSEEQYFGPGTRLTVT.

V usage is TRBV5-5 and J usage is TRBJ1-6; D is perhaps TRBD1 (5 bases). CDR3 size: 14 residues. The germline CDR1 and CDR2 sequences are SGHKS and YYEKEE (reference sequence). V was cut by 0 bases and J by 9 bases, with 10 bases left in between. This CDR3 is CASSLAPGPSPLHF. The CDR3 DNA reads TGTGCCAGCAGCTTGGCCCCAGGGCCTTCACCCCTCCACTTT. The entire variable domain, with the rest obtained from reference TRBV5-5 and TRBJ1-6, is as follows: DAGVTQSPTHLIKTRGQQVTLRCSPISGHKSVSWYQQVLGQGPQFIFQYYEKEERGRGNFPDRFSARQFPNYSSELNVNALLLGDSALYLCASSLAPGPSPLHFGNGTRLTVT.

This clone was counted only a few times. The chain combines TRBV27 with TRBJ1-5; the D gene is possibly TRBD1 (5 bases). Deletions cut 3 bases from V and 4 bases from J, with 10 bases between. This CDR3 has 14 amino acids. Germline values: CDR1 MNHEY, CDR2 SMNVEV (reference sequence). The CDR3 DNA is TGTGCCAGCAGTTTCGTGGGGGGGAATCAGCCCCAGCATTTT. Its protein product is CASSFVGGNQPQHF.

This clone turned up a few times. V usage is TRBV19 and J usage is TRBJ1-1; TRBD1 matches 8 bases. J lost 8 bases, V lost 5 bases, and 16 bases had no gene match. CDR3 size: 16 residues. In germline, CDR1 is LNHDA, CDR2 SQIVND (reference sequence). CDR3 amino acids: CASSFFYIDRGNEAFF. CDR3 coding DNA: TGTGCCAGTAGTTTCTTCTACATTGACAGGGGAAACGAAGCTTTCTTT.

The chain links TRBV28 to TRBJ2-7; D is possibly TRBD1 (5 bases). There are 15 residues in the CDR3. V shed 5 bases and J shed 5 bases, with 19 bases lying between them. Germline V lookup: CDR1 MDHEN, CDR2 SYDVKM. CDR3 sequence: CASSGRSQGAHEQYF. The CDR3 coding sequence is TGTGCCAGCAGTGGCCGAAGTCAGGGTGCCCACGAGCAGTACTTC.

The CDR3 loop reads CASSFNSYGYTF. CDR3 sequence (DNA): TGTGCCAGCAGTTTTAACAGCTATGGCTACACCTTC. The chain combines TRBV28 with TRBJ1-2, with D hard to call. Per the germline V gene, CDR1 is MDHEN and CDR2 is SYDVKM. The CDR3 is 12 amino acids. Deletions cut 3 bases from V and 4 bases from J, with 6 bases between.

The V call is TRBV6-5, the J call TRBJ1-1; D unclear. CDR3 length: 15 amino acids. Trimming took 5 bases from V and 11 from J, leaving 24 bases between them. From germline, CDR1 is MNHEY and CDR2 SVGAGI. The CDR3 DNA sequence: TGTGCCAGCAGTCCTAACTTTGACGGGAGCAAGGTTGCTTTCTTT. Amino acid sequence: CASSPNFDGSKVAFF.

This sequence joins TRBV19 and TRBJ1-5; D is possibly TRBD1 (6 bases). Trimming removed 10 bases at V and 0 bases at J, with 13 bases between. CDR3 length equals 14 residues. The germline V gene encodes CDR1 LNHDA and CDR2 SQIVND (reference sequence). The CDR3 DNA reads as TGTGCCACCTCCGGACAGTATAGCAATCAGCCCCAGCATTTT. Translated: CATSGQYSNQPQHF.

V usage is TRBV6-5 and J usage is TRBJ1-3; unclear D gene. The V gene's germline CDR1 is MNHEY and CDR2 SVGAGI. Trimming took 0 bases from V and 0 from J, leaving 9 bases between them. The CDR3 runs 16 residues. The CDR3 DNA reads TGTGCCAGCAGTTACTCCGGGAGCCTCTCTGGAAACACCATATATTTT. Translated, it gives CASSYSGSLSGNTIYF.

V and J are TRBV29-1 and TRBJ2-1, with 12 bases aligning to TRBD1. Trimming removed 4 bases from V and 8 bases from J; junction bases left unmatched: 3. Germline CDR1 SQVTM, CDR2 ANQGSEA. The CDR3 is made up of 13 amino acids. The DNA for the CDR3 is TGCAGCGTTGTGGGACAGGGGGCCGATGAGCAGTTCTTC. It yields the protein CSVVGQGADEQFF.

This chain's CDR3 is CASSLLGSYGYTF. Written as DNA, the CDR3 is TGTGCCAGTAGTCTCCTGGGGAGCTATGGCTACACCTTC. This chain joins TRBV19 and TRBJ1-2; D is undetermined. There are 13 residues in the CDR3. Trimming left V 5 bases short and J 4 bases short, with 11 bases between. CDR1 and CDR2 (germline): LNHDA, SQIVND (reference sequence).

V is TRBV6-5 and J is TRBJ2-7; D is possibly TRBD1 (6 bases). V was pared by 2 bases and J by 2 bases, with 10 bases between. Germline CDR1 MNHEY, CDR2 SVGAGI. The CDR3 is 14 amino acids. In DNA form, the CDR3 reads TGTGCCAGCAGTTACCGCGGACAGACCTACGAGCAGTACTTC. This gives the protein CASSYRGQTYEQYF.

This chain connects TRBV3-1 (or the pseudogene TRBV3-2) to TRBJ2-3, with a weak D call TRBD1 (6 bases). Germline CDR1 is LGHDT and CDR2 is YNNKEL (reference sequence). The CDR3 totals 16 residues. V was shortened by 2 bases and J by 2 bases, with 14 bases between the two germline ends. CDR3 in DNA: TGTGCCAGCAGCCAAAAACAGGGTCCTGACACAGATACGCAGTATTTT. Translating gives CASSQKQGPDTDTQYF.

The V gene is TRBV7-2, the J gene TRBJ1-2; a weak D match, TRBD1 (5 bases). Germline loops: CDR1 SGHTA, CDR2 FQGNSA. V was clipped by 4 bases and J by 8 bases, with 23 bases between them. This CDR3 has 16 amino acids. DNA for the CDR3: TGTGCCAGCAGCTCCCCCCCCGGGCAGGGAGGTGAGGGCTACACCTTC. Amino acid sequence: CASSSPPGQGGEGYTF.

The genes are TRBV2 and TRBJ1-4; no reliable D call. V was pared by 4 bases and J by 7 bases, with 13 bases between. The germline V gene has CDR1 SNHLY and CDR2 FYNNEI. The CDR3 is made up of 14 amino acids. The CDR3, as DNA: TGTGCCAGCAGTGTTGATGGTAGCGCTGAAAAACTGTTTTTT. It specifies CASSVDGSAEKLFF.

This rearrangement joins TRBV4-3 to TRBJ1-5, with unresolved D. The CDR3 length is 15 residues. CDR1 LGHNA and CDR2 YSLEER come from the germline V gene. Trimming took 0 bases from V and 2 from J, leaving 8 bases between them. CDR3 in amino acids: CASSQDQNRNQPQHF. CDR3 nucleotide sequence: TGCGCCAGCAGCCAAGATCAGAACCGCAATCAGCCCCAGCATTTT.

The chain is built from TRBV7-2 and TRBJ2-3; weak D call: TRBD1 (5 bases). The V gene lost 4 bases and the J gene lost 4 bases, with 9 bases spanning the gap. The CDR3 consists of 13 residues. The germline gives CDR1 SGHTA, CDR2 FQGNSA. The CDR3 bases are TGTGCCAGCAGCTCCCAGGGCGCAGATACGCAGTATTTT. Protein product: CASSSQGADTQYF.

The chain uses TRBV4-2 and TRBJ1-2; 8 bases align to TRBD1. This CDR3 is 13 amino acids long. Germline CDR1 reads LGHNA; CDR2 reads YNFKEQ. Trimming took 8 bases from V and 8 from J; bases not matched to a gene: 10. The CDR3 sequence: CASYETGQEGYTF. In DNA form, the CDR3 reads TGTGCCAGCTACGAGACGGGACAGGAGGGCTACACCTTC.

V and J are TRBV5-1 and TRBJ1-1; 8 nucleotides line up with TRBD1. This CDR3 comprises 14 residues. The germline V gene has CDR1 SGHRS and CDR2 YFSETQ. J lost 5 bases, V lost 4 bases, and 7 bases had no gene match. The CDR3 protein is CASSIRQGWTEAFF. The DNA for the CDR3 is TGCGCCAGCAGCATCAGACAGGGGTGGACTGAAGCTTTCTTT.